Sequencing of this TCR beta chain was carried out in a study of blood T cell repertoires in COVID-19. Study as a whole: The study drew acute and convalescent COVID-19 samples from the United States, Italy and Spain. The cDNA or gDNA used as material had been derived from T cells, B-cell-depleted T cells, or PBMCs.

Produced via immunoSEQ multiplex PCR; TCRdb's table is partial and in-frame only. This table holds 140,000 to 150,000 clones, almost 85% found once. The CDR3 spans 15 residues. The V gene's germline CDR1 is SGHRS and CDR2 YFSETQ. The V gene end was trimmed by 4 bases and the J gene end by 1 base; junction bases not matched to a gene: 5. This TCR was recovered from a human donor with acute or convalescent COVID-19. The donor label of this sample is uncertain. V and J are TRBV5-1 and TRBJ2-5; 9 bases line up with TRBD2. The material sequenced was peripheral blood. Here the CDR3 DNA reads TGCGCCAGCAGCGATGGTAGCGGGGGCCAAGAGACCCAGTACTTC. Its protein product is CASSDGSGGQETQYF.